The 20 T cell receptor beta chains presented below share a single source sample, sequenced in a study of intratumoral heterogeneity in liver cancer. Profiling relied on immunoSEQ multiplex PCR, and the TCRdb table lists in-frame clones only, not all of them. The table lists 20,000 to 25,000 clones, around two thirds of them singletons, with roughly 15% in the top ten. This specimen consisted of tumor-adjacent normal tissue, obtained before any cancer treatment. These receptor sequences come from a woman in her 70s with hepatocellular carcinoma.

In its sample, this clone is medium-sized. This chain uses TRBV15 with TRBJ2-1; D is uncertain. The germline V gene has CDR1 LNHNV and CDR2 YYDKDF (reference sequence). This CDR3 is 12 amino acids long. Trimming removed 5 bases from V and 9 bases from J, with 11 bases in between. CDR3 sequence: CATSRSYSEQFF. Here the CDR3 DNA reads TGTGCCACCAGCCGCTCATATAGTGAGCAGTTCTTC.

This clone is medium-sized within its sample. The V call is TRBV28, the J call TRBJ1-2; TRBD1 matches at 8 bases. The length of the CDR3 is 16 residues. Germline CDR1 MDHEN, CDR2 SYDVKM. After removal of 3 bases from V and 6 bases from J, the junction contained 12 bases not matched to a gene. The CDR3 region is CASSFPTRTGKNGYTF. The CDR3 coding sequence is TGTGCCAGCAGTTTCCCCACCCGGACAGGGAAAAATGGCTACACCTTC.

V usage is TRBV28 and J usage is TRBJ2-5; TRBD1 aligns across 8 bases. The CDR3 covers 14 residues. J lost 5 bases, V lost 5 bases, and 7 bases had no gene match. In germline, CDR1 is MDHEN, CDR2 SYDVKM. The CDR3 is CASSDRTGTETQYF. CDR3 DNA sequence: TGTGCCAGCAGTGATAGGACAGGGACGGAGACCCAGTACTTC.

The chain carries TRBV6-5 and TRBJ2-7; 7 bases fit TRBD1. Germline lookup yields CDR1 MNHEY and CDR2 SVGAGI. Unmatched junction bases numbered 11, after V lost 4 bases and J lost 5 bases. The CDR3 loop spans 15 amino acids. The CDR3: CASSSAGGGLDEQYF. CDR3 nucleotide sequence: TGTGCCAGCAGTTCGGCAGGGGGTGGGTTAGACGAGCAGTACTTC.

The chain uses TRBV2 and TRBJ2-3; 10 positions match TRBD2. V gave up 2 bases and J gave up 1 base; unmatched junction bases: 3. This CDR3 region has 16 residues. CDR1 SNHLY and CDR2 FYNNEI come from the germline V gene. CDR3 nucleotide sequence: TGTGCCAGCAGTGAACTAGCGGGAGTTGGCACAGATACGCAGTATTTT. Encoded protein: CASSELAGVGTDTQYF.

This clone was found a few times. CDR3 in DNA: TGCAGCGTTGGGGGGGCATCCTACAATGAGCAGTTCTTC. Amino acids: CSVGGASYNEQFF. The V gene is TRBV29-1, the J gene TRBJ2-1; D could derive from TRBD1 or TRBD2 (6 bases each). This CDR3 region has 13 residues. V was cut by 4 bases and J by 1 base, with 8 bases left in between. Germline V gives CDR1 SQVTM, CDR2 ANQGSEA.

The V call is TRBV7-2, the J call TRBJ2-1, with 11 bases aligning to TRBD2. The germline gives CDR1 SGHTA, CDR2 FQGNSA. V trimming: 3 bases; J trimming: 9 bases; junction bases outside the gene matches: 7. The CDR3 spans 15 residues. CDR3 region: CASSLLAGGSPEQFF. In DNA, the CDR3 is TGTGCCAGCAGCTTGCTAGCGGGAGGATCCCCTGAGCAGTTCTTC.

This clone has more than one count but fewer than ten. The chain uses TRBV29-1 and TRBJ1-5; 9 bases agree with TRBD1. Germline CDR1 is SQVTM and CDR2 is ANQGSEA. The V segment lost 6 bases and the J segment 4 bases; nucleotides outside the gene matches: 7. This CDR3 comprises 14 residues. The DNA of the CDR3 is TGCAGCGTATCCCCGGGACAGGGTAATCAGCCCCAGCATTTT. Translated, it gives CSVSPGQGNQPQHF.

The chain links TRBV6-5 to TRBJ2-1; D remains ambiguous. Germline V gene data show CDR1 as MNHEY and CDR2 as SVGAGI. With 2 bases removed from V and 7 bases from J, the gap between germline ends came to 9 bases. The CDR3 consists of 13 residues. CDR3 sequence: CASSYGVTNEQFF. The CDR3, as DNA: TGTGCCAGCAGTTACGGGGTCACGAATGAGCAGTTCTTC.

The chain links TRBV27 to TRBJ1-2; D is undetermined. Germline lookup yields CDR1 MNHEY and CDR2 SMNVEV (reference sequence). The V gene lost 8 bases and the J gene lost 4 bases, with 20 bases spanning the gap. This CDR3 region has 15 residues. CDR3 sequence reads: CASFPGPTDFYGYTF. Written as DNA, the CDR3 is TGTGCCAGCTTTCCCGGCCCAACGGACTTCTATGGCTACACCTTC.

This clone was found once. The chain uses TRBV7-9 and TRBJ2-1, with 14 bases identical to TRBD2. This CDR3 spans 13 amino acids. Trimming took 10 bases from V and 9 from J; bases not matched to a gene: 5. Germline CDR1 is SEHNR and CDR2 is FQNEAQ (reference sequence). The CDR3 spells CATGLAGDVEQFF. DNA of the CDR3: TGTGCCACGGGACTAGCGGGAGACGTTGAGCAGTTCTTC.

This chain connects TRBV29-1 to TRBJ1-1; 8 bases agree with TRBD1. Trimming at V came to 4 bases and at J to 0 bases, leaving 7 bases not matched to a gene. The germline V gene encodes CDR1 SQVTM and CDR2 ANQGSEA. The CDR3 has 15 residues. The CDR3 DNA reads TGCAGCGTTGCCCACAGGGGGACCCTGAACACTGAAGCTTTCTTT. This sequence encodes CSVAHRGTLNTEAFF.

The chain links TRBV3-1 (or the pseudogene TRBV3-2) to TRBJ2-3, with 8 bases fitting TRBD2. The CDR3 is made up of 17 amino acids. V lost 1 base, J lost 2 bases, and 8 bases stayed unmatched. CDR1 LGHDT and CDR2 YNNKEL come from the germline V gene (reference sequence). For the CDR3, the DNA is TGTGCCAGCAGCCAAGCCCTGAGCGGGAGTACCACAGATACGCAGTATTTT. It is translated as CASSQALSGSTTDTQYF.

This clone was observed a few times. The DNA of the CDR3 is TGTGCCAGCAGTGAGACAGGGAAGAACGAGCAGTACTTC. Translated: CASSETGKNEQYF. This chain links TRBV6-1 with TRBJ2-7, with 7 bases identical to TRBD1. V shed 3 bases and J 5 bases; nucleotides not matched to a gene: 4. Germline V gene sequence: CDR1 MNHNS, CDR2 SASEGT. This CDR3 has 13 amino acids.

J is TRBJ1-5 and V is TRBV2, with 9 nucleotides matching TRBD1. The CDR3 sequence is 14 residues long. Germline loops: CDR1 SNHLY, CDR2 FYNNEI. The junction had 2 bases not matched to a gene; V was cut back by 6 bases and J by 2 bases. The DNA of the CDR3 is TGTGCCAGCAGAGGGGACAGGGGCAATCAGCCCCAGCATTTT. Residues: CASRGDRGNQPQHF.

This clone was observed a handful of times. The V call is TRBV27, the J call TRBJ2-7; TRBD2 is a possible D gene (6 bases). The germline V gene encodes CDR1 MNHEY and CDR2 SMNVEV (reference sequence). V lost 7 bases, J lost 2 bases, and 12 bases lay in between. This CDR3 has 13 amino acids. In nucleotides, the CDR3 is TGTGCCAGCATGGGGGACTCACCCTACGAGCAGTACTTC. It is translated as CASMGDSPYEQYF.

The chain links TRBV7-2 to TRBJ2-5; 7 bases match TRBD2. The CDR3 length is 15 residues. Per germline, CDR1 SGHTA and CDR2 FQGNSA. V gave up 4 bases and J gave up 2 bases; unmatched junction bases: 7. The chain's CDR3 is CASSSSGLIQETQYF. The CDR3 DNA is TGTGCCAGCAGCTCCTCGGGACTAATTCAAGAGACCCAGTACTTC.

The chain has TRBV7-6 and TRBJ2-3; no firm D call. Germline lookup yields CDR1 SGHVS and CDR2 FNYEAQ. The CDR3 spans 14 residues. V was trimmed by 3 bases and J by 2 bases, leaving 9 bases between them. CDR3: CASSLSDNTDTQYF. The CDR3 DNA is TGTGCCAGCAGCTTGTCAGACAACACAGATACGCAGTATTTT.

This chain connects TRBV6-1 to TRBJ1-1, with D unresolved. Trimming removed 3 bases from V and 1 base from J, with 9 bases in between. This CDR3 is built from 14 residues. Per germline, CDR1 MNHNS and CDR2 SASEGT. The CDR3 sequence: CASSESPQNTEAFF. The CDR3 coding sequence is TGTGCCAGCAGTGAGTCTCCGCAGAACACTGAAGCTTTCTTT.

This clone was seen only once. This sequence joins TRBV6-5 and TRBJ1-1, with a tentative D call TRBD1 (5 bases). This CDR3 region has 13 residues. Germline values: CDR1 MNHEY, CDR2 SVGAGI. V was clipped by 6 bases and J by 1 base, with 9 bases between them. DNA of the CDR3: TGTGCCAGCAGAAACGACAGGAACACTGAAGCTTTCTTT. Translation gives CASRNDRNTEAFF.